This T cell receptor (beta chain) was captured by sequencing in a study of blood T cell repertoires in COVID-19 (dated by TCRdb to about 2020). Study-level background: Samples covering the acute and convalescent phases of COVID-19 were provided by collaborators in the United States, Italy and Spain. Deeply sampled blood TCRbeta repertoires from subjects exposed to, actively infected with, or recovered from COVID-19 were included in the dataset. A de-identified subject ID, COVID-19 status, age in years and sex were almost always included in the sample metadata. The samples were drawn from two sources: the first 160 participants of the ongoing ImmuneRACE study, and some 1,300 subjects contributed by 6 global collaborators. The material from the prospective study consisted of cDNA or gDNA derived from T cells, B-cell-depleted T cells, or PBMCs. The repertoires were released in a freely available public database meant as a resource for research on the immune response to SARS-CoV-2. Where available, HLA class I and class II types were taken from metadata supplied by the sample provider and were not determined by assay-based typing. General findings and caveats noted by the study authors: Clinical and demographic metadata were provided uncurated, with the amount varying by source and participant.

Only one count was recorded for this clone. Its antigen has not been determined. Qualities for individual bases were not recorded, and no much larger clone is one base off. TCRbeta CDR3 regions were amplified from genomic DNA using the immunoSEQ Assay, a bias-controlled multiplex PCR. The original methods were these. The number of nucleated cells in each sample was estimated from the amplification of reference gene primers within the assay. To quantify the absolute abundance of each unique TCRbeta CDR3 rearrangement, sequence reads were collapsed and filtered. For each sample, productive Simpson clonality was calculated as the square root of Simpson's diversity index across productive rearrangements. TCRdb took this table from immuneACCESS and kept in-frame rearrangements with V and J called. Such tables lack part of the clones; where checked against another copy, unresolved V genes explain under half of the gap, and the rest is unexplained. V, J and clone size were drawn from that table, and D and trimming were deduced from the DNA. For this sample the table gives around 200,000 clones, of which less than 90% were detected only once. The biggest ten clones account for around 1.1% of the sample.

Collaborating institutions collected whole blood in K2EDTA tubes following their own protocols. Collaborator samples were shipped for TCRbeta analysis as frozen whole blood, isolated PBMCs, or DNA extracted from either sample type. The CDR3 spans 14 residues, from the cysteine through the phenylalanine. The kept DNA is CDR3 alone, 42 bases in frame from the first base. The junction shows trimming of 1 base on V and 2 bases on J, plus 9 bases between the germline ends. From a lookup of the germline V gene (reference sequence), CDR1 and CDR2 are LGHDT and YNNKEL. The rearranged segments are TRBV3-1 (or the pseudogene TRBV3-2) and TRBJ2-7, with TRBD1 perhaps the D gene, on 6 matching bases. The receptor was isolated from a man aged 25 to 45 with acute or convalescent COVID-19. Sequenced input: peripheral blood. The encoded CDR3 is CASSQGTAAYEQYF. The DNA sequence reads TGTGCCAGCAGCCAAGGGACAGCCGCCTACGAGCAGTACTTC.